The 18 T cell receptor beta chains below all came from one sample that was sequenced in a study of cytomegalovirus exposure and HLA in healthy donors. A multiplex PCR was run with 60 Vbeta primers and 13 Jbeta primers. TCRdb keeps only in-frame clones here, not all; method: immunoSEQ multiplex PCR. This sample has under 200,000 clones, with approximately 70% found just once. Sequencing was done on a sample of PBMCs. Receptors originate from a woman aged 40 to 50 in good health and CMV-seropositive.

This clone is a singleton in its sample. The V call is TRBV5-8, the J call TRBJ2-3; 7 positions agree with TRBD1. CDR1 is SGHTS and CDR2 is YDEGEE in the germline V gene. V dropped 6 bases and J dropped 2; count of bases not matched to a gene: 6. CDR3 length: 14 amino acids. The DNA for the CDR3 is TGTGCCAGCATCTGGGGACAGTACACAGATACGCAGTATTTT. The encoded protein is CASIWGQYTDTQYF.

This chain joins TRBV9 and TRBJ2-7; 7 positions agree with TRBD1. V lost 4 bases and J lost 4; bases outside the gene matches: 11. The CDR3 is made up of 15 amino acids. Germline V CDR1 and CDR2: SGDLS, YYNGEE. The CDR3 region is CASSKYPGQQYEQYF. The CDR3 nucleotides are TGTGCCAGCAGCAAGTACCCGGGACAGCAATACGAGCAGTACTTC.

The chain joins TRBV13 to TRBJ2-5, with D possibly matching TRBD1 (5 bases). Germline CDR1 reads PRHDT; CDR2 reads FYEKMQ (reference sequence). This CDR3 contains 13 residues. Trimming took off 10 bases at V and 3 bases at J, with 15 bases between the two ends. The CDR3 loop reads CATSWGWEETQYF. CDR3 nucleotide sequence: TGTGCCACCTCATGGGGCTGGGAAGAGACCCAGTACTTC.

This clone was picked up a small number of times. This rearrangement joins TRBV7-2 to TRBJ2-3, with no clear D. V lost 7 bases and J 0 bases, leaving 11 bases between the germline ends. There are 14 residues in the CDR3. The germline V gene has CDR1 SGHTA and CDR2 FQGNSA. CDR3 sequence reads: CASKRGISTDTQYF. The CDR3 region has the DNA TGTGCCAGCAAAAGAGGCATTAGCACAGATACGCAGTATTTT.

This chain connects TRBV28 to TRBJ2-1; 8 nucleotides agree with TRBD2. This CDR3 region has 15 residues. With 4 bases clipped from V and 6 bases from J, the junction kept 8 bases outside the gene matches. Germline V gives CDR1 MDHEN, CDR2 SYDVKM. Here the CDR3 reads CASSYQAGVGNEQFF. CDR3 nucleotide sequence: TGTGCCAGCAGTTATCAAGCGGGAGTAGGCAATGAGCAGTTCTTC.

The DNA of the CDR3 is TGCGCCAGCAGACGGACTAGCGGGGGTAGACAAGAGACCCAGTACTTC. Amino acid sequence: CASRRTSGGRQETQYF. The V gene is TRBV5-1, the J gene TRBJ2-5, with 13 bases identical to TRBD2. Germline values: CDR1 SGHRS, CDR2 YFSETQ. The length of the CDR3 is 16 residues. The V gene end was trimmed by 5 bases and the J gene end by 2 bases; junction bases not matched to a gene: 6.

The chain is built from TRBV28 and TRBJ1-2, with a weak D call TRBD1 (5 bases). V was pared by 4 bases and J by 2 bases, with 20 bases between. Germline V gives CDR1 MDHEN, CDR2 SYDVKM. CDR3 size: 17 residues. CDR3 in amino acids: CASSSTGWGQENYGYTF. In nucleotides, the CDR3 is TGTGCCAGCAGTTCCACCGGCTGGGGCCAGGAGAACTATGGCTACACCTTC.

The chain couples TRBV6-1 to TRBJ1-5; tentative D call: TRBD1 (6 bases). Germline V gene data show CDR1 as MNHNS and CDR2 as SASEGT. The CDR3 length is 14 residues. Trimming stripped 7 bases from V and 0 bases from J, with 10 bases between. The CDR3 DNA sequence: TGTGCCAGCAATCCAGGGGATAGCAATCAGCCCCAGCATTTT. This encodes CASNPGDSNQPQHF.

The chain couples TRBV27 to TRBJ2-3; 7 bases agree with TRBD1. V trimming: 2 bases; J trimming: 2 bases; junction bases outside the gene matches: 13. CDR1 and CDR2 (germline): MNHEY, SMNVEV (reference sequence). This CDR3 is built from 18 residues. This chain's CDR3 is CASSLRTGPYSDTDTQYF. Here the CDR3 DNA reads TGTGCCAGCAGTTTACGGACAGGTCCCTACTCTGACACAGATACGCAGTATTTT.

This clone turned up a few times. The chain joins TRBV7-8 to TRBJ2-5; 8 bases line up with TRBD1. The J call may be mistaken, given a closer DNA end match to TRBJ2-7. This CDR3 has 16 residues. Germline V gives CDR1 SGHVS, CDR2 FQNEAQ. CDR3 coding DNA: TGTGCCAGCAGCCCTTCCGGGACAGGTGGATCCTACGAGCAGTACTTC. Translation gives CASSPSGTGGSYEQYF.

The chain is built from TRBV18 and TRBJ1-1, with no clear D. Germline assignment: CDR1 KGHSH and CDR2 LQKENI. Trimming stripped 2 bases from V and 5 bases from J, with 9 bases between. CDR3 size: 13 residues. The CDR3 nucleotides read TGTGCCAGCTCACCAGAGGCAAGGACTGAAGCTTTCTTT. Residues: CASSPEARTEAFF.

The rearrangement joins TRBV4-3 to TRBJ2-3, with D tentatively TRBD2 (5 bases). The CDR3 has 14 amino acids. Trimming pared 1 base from V and 5 bases from J, leaving 10 bases between. Germline CDR1 and CDR2: LGHNA and YSLEER. The CDR3 spells CASSQGLRGDTQYF. DNA of the CDR3: TGCGCCAGCAGCCAAGGCCTCCGGGGAGATACGCAGTATTTT.

The sample holds a few counts of this clone. The V gene is TRBV7-2, the J gene TRBJ2-2; D gene ambiguous. The CDR3 covers 13 residues. Trimming pared 6 bases from V and 5 bases from J, leaving 10 bases between. CDR1 SGHTA and CDR2 FQGNSA come from the germline V gene. CDR3 in amino acids: CASSFSSTGELFF. The CDR3 bases are TGTGCCAGCAGTTTTTCCAGTACCGGGGAGCTGTTTTTT.

The chain has TRBV28 and TRBJ2-7, with D perhaps TRBD2 (7 bases). V was cut by 4 bases and J by 4 bases, with 14 bases left in between. Germline CDR1 reads MDHEN; CDR2 reads SYDVKM. The CDR3 is made up of 14 amino acids. CDR3 bases: TGTGCCAGCAGTTCCCCGGGGGGCGGTTACGAGCAGTACTTC. Its translation is CASSSPGGGYEQYF.

The chain couples TRBV6-1 to TRBJ2-2, with TRBD1 identical over 9 bases. The CDR3 contains 15 residues. Germline lookup yields CDR1 MNHNS and CDR2 SASEGT. Unmatched junction bases numbered 6, after V lost 4 bases and J lost 6 bases. The CDR3 DNA reads TGTGCCAGCAGTGTTCAGGACAGGGGATCCGGGGAGCTGTTTTTT. This encodes CASSVQDRGSGELFF.

Only one count was recorded for this clone. The chain carries TRBV9 and TRBJ2-7; 8 nucleotides agree with TRBD1. Germline lookup yields CDR1 SGDLS and CDR2 YYNGEE. Trimming took 0 bases from V and 5 from J; bases not matched to a gene: 4. The CDR3 extends over 14 amino acids. CDR3 in amino acids: CASSVGSGGNEQYF. In DNA form, the CDR3 reads TGTGCCAGCAGCGTAGGGTCAGGGGGCAACGAGCAGTACTTC.

The chain is built from TRBV5-1 and TRBJ2-5; 9 positions agree with TRBD2. V lost 3 bases, J lost 5 bases, and 14 bases stayed unmatched. Germline V gives CDR1 SGHRS, CDR2 YFSETQ. The CDR3 sequence is 17 residues long. The CDR3 sequence is CASSSGYRRGGVETQYF. CDR3 in DNA: TGCGCCAGCAGCTCCGGGTATCGGCGGGGGGGCGTGGAGACCCAGTACTTC.

V and J are TRBV19 and TRBJ1-1; no clear D. The V end was cut by 7 bases, the J end by 1 base, with 16 bases between. The CDR3 runs 15 residues. Germline values: CDR1 LNHDA, CDR2 SQIVND (reference sequence). The CDR3 DNA reads TGTGCCAGTACCCCGGAGGCGGCCCGGAACACTGAAGCTTTCTTT. Translated, it gives CASTPEAARNTEAFF.